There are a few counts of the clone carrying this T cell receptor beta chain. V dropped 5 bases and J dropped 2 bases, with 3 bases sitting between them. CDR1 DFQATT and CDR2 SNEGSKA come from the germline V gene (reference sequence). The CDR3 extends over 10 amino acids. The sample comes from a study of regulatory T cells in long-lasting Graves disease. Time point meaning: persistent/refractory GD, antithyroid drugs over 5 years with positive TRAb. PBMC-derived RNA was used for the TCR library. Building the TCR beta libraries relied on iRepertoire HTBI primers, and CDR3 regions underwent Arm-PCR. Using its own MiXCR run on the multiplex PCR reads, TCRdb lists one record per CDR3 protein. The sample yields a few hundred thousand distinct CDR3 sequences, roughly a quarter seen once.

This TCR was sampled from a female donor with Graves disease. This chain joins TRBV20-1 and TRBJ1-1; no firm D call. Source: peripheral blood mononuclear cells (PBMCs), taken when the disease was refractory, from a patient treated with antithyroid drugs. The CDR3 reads CSAGNTEAFF. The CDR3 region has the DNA TGCAGTGCTGGAAACACTGAAGCTTTCTTT.